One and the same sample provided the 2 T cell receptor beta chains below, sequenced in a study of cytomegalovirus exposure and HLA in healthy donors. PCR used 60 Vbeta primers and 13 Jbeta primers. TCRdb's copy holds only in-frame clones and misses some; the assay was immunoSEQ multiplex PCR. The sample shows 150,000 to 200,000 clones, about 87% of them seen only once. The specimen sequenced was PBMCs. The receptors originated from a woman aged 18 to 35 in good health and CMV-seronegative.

DNA for the CDR3: TGTGCCAGCAGTCCGGAGGGACAGGGGCTCCGCGGAGGCTACACCTTC. It is translated as CASSPEGQGLRGGYTF. This chain joins TRBV28 and TRBJ1-2, with TRBD1 identical over 10 bases. The CDR3 totals 16 residues. J lost 8 bases, V lost 5 bases, and 14 bases had no gene match. Germline values: CDR1 MDHEN, CDR2 SYDVKM.

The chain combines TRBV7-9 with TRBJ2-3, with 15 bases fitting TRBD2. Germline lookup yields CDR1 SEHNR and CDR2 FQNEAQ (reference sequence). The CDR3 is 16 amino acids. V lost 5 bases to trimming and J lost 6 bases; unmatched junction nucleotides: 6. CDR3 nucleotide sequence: TGTGCCAGCAGCCGGCGGACTAGCGGGAGGGGTGATACGCAGTATTTT. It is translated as CASSRRTSGRGDTQYF.